The 16 T cell receptor beta chains in this list originate from one sample, sequenced in a study of CD8+CD57+ T cells in acquired aplastic anemia. CDR3 and TCR beta VDJ profiling relied on a genomic DNA template. TCRdb re-called the reads through MiXCR, storing one row per CDR3 protein. The repertoire consists of about 200,000 distinct CDR3 sequences, with about half occurring once and the leading ten covering 20%. All sequencing subjects had displayed CD8+CD57+ cell expansion on flow cytometry. Sequencing was carried out using sorted CD4+, CD8+, or CD8+CD57+ T cells (not recorded which) from PBMCs. The source is a human donor with aplastic anemia.

The sample holds many counts of this clonotype. The J gene is TRBJ2-5, the V gene TRBV11-3, with D possibly matching TRBD2 (6 bases). CDR1 is SGHNT, CDR2 YENEEA, per germline. The CDR3 covers 15 residues. V lost 5 bases to trimming and J lost 3 bases, with 16 bases between them. The chain's CDR3 is CASSLGTDSKETQYF. CDR3 nucleotide sequence: TGTGCCAGCAGCCTCGGGACTGACTCAAAAGAGACCCAGTACTTC.

Turning to this clonotype: The junction departs from germline at one end; a sequencing error may be responsible. V is TRBV11-1 and J is TRBJ2-7, with a weak D call TRBD2 (6 bases). The CDR3 runs 13 residues. CDR1 SGHAT and CDR2 FQDESV come from the germline V gene (reference sequence). The CDR3 nucleotides are TGTACCAGCAGCTTGGGAGGTTCTCCGGGGCAGTACTTC. It encodes CTSSLGGSPGQYF.

This clonotype was counted at least ten times. V gene TRBV2 combines with J gene TRBJ2-3; unclear D gene. The CDR3 length is 13 residues. V lost 6 bases and J lost 1, with 8 bases in between. CDR1 SNHLY and CDR2 FYNNEI come from the germline V gene. The DNA for the CDR3 is TGTGCCAGCAGGCTCAGAGGCACAGATACGCAGTATTTT. Residues: CASRLRGTDTQYF.

The gene calls are TRBV15 and TRBJ1-5; TRBD1 matches at 12 bases. In germline, CDR1 is LNHNV, CDR2 YYDKDF (reference sequence). V gave up 3 bases and J gave up 7 bases; unmatched junction bases: 7. This CDR3 spans 16 amino acids. Here the CDR3 reads CATSSGDRGRGQPQHF. In DNA, the CDR3 is TGTGCCACCAGCAGTGGGGACAGGGGGCGCGGACAGCCCCAGCATTTT.

The chain recombines TRBV3-1 with TRBJ2-1, with D maybe TRBD1 (7 bases). Germline CDR1 and CDR2: LGHDT and YNNKEL (reference sequence). The ends were cut back, 4 bases at V and 5 bases at J, with 12 bases in the middle. The CDR3 is 14 residues long. The CDR3 DNA sequence: TGTGCCAGCAGCCTCCAGGGGGGACACAATGAGCAGTTCTTC. The encoded protein is CASSLQGGHNEQFF.

On this clonotype: This sequence may be a read error, since a much larger clone differs from it by one base. This sequence joins TRBV4-1 and TRBJ1-2; 8 bases agree with TRBD1. The CDR3 extends over 15 amino acids. Germline loops: CDR1 MGHRA, CDR2 YSYEKL. V lost 4 bases and J lost 0; bases outside the gene matches: 4. The CDR3 region has the DNA TGCGCCAGCAGCCGGACAGGGATAGCTAACTATGGCTACACCTTC. It encodes CASSRTGIANYGYTF.

The gene calls are TRBV2 and TRBJ2-7; D is possibly TRBD2 (5 bases). The CDR3 is made up of 16 amino acids. Per germline, CDR1 SNHLY and CDR2 FYNNEI. Trimming removed 3 bases from V and 0 bases from J, with 15 bases in between. CDR3 protein: CASSDELGESSYEQYF. The CDR3 DNA reads as TGTGCCAGCAGTGATGAGTTGGGAGAGAGCTCCTACGAGCAGTACTTC.

J is TRBJ1-1 and V is TRBV20-1, with D unclear. Trimming removed 6 bases at V and 1 base at J, with 9 bases between. The length of the CDR3 is 12 residues. Germline V gene lookup returns CDR1 DFQATT and CDR2 SNEGSKA (reference sequence). CDR3 DNA sequence: TGCAGTGCCCCGGCAGGGAACACTGAAGCTTTCTTT. This translates into CSAPAGNTEAFF.

The chain has TRBV3-1 and TRBJ1-6, with 9 bases that match TRBD1. Germline V gene data show CDR1 as LGHDT and CDR2 as YNNKEL (reference sequence). CDR3 size: 15 residues. V shed 5 bases, J shed 12 bases, and the junction held 11 bases outside the gene matches. Written as DNA, the CDR3 is TGTGCCAGCAGCATGGGGACAGGGAGGTTTATACCCCTCCACTTT. This encodes CASSMGTGRFIPLHF.

This clonotype has a count of ten or more. The chain is built from TRBV20-1 and TRBJ1-1; weak D call: TRBD1 (5 bases). Trimming pared 0 bases from V and 3 bases from J, leaving 23 bases between. CDR1 DFQATT and CDR2 SNEGSKA come from the germline V gene (reference sequence). CDR3 length: 18 amino acids. DNA for the CDR3: TGCAGTGCTAGAGATGCGGGGCGGAGGTCCCTCGGGGACACTGAAGCTTTCTTT. Its protein is CSARDAGRRSLGDTEAFF.

This clonotype has ten or more counts. The chain recombines TRBV4-1 with TRBJ1-2; weak D call: TRBD1 (5 bases). The V gene's germline CDR1 is MGHRA and CDR2 YSYEKL. The CDR3 sequence is 16 residues long. V was cut by 3 bases and J by 4 bases, with 18 bases left in between. CDR3 protein: CASSQGIDRGSYGYTF. CDR3 DNA: TGCGCCAGCAGCCAGGGCATCGACCGGGGGAGCTATGGCTACACCTTC.

The CDR3 reads CASSKWGETTDTQFF. CDR3 DNA: TGTGCCAGTAGTAAGTGGGGGGAGACCACAGATACGCAGTTCTTC. The rearrangement uses TRBV19 and TRBJ2-1; D might be TRBD2 (6 bases). The CDR3 covers 15 residues. V was clipped by 4 bases and J by 12 bases, with 22 bases between them. CDR1 is LNHDA, CDR2 SQIVND, per germline (reference sequence).

There are many counts of this clonotype. The rearrangement links TRBV10-2 to TRBJ2-5, with 9 bases aligning to TRBD2. Germline CDR1 reads WSHSY; CDR2 reads SAAADI. The V gene end was trimmed by 2 bases and the J gene end by 4 bases; junction bases not matched to a gene: 11. CDR3 size: 17 residues. The CDR3 nucleotides read TGCGCCAGCAGTGAGACTTTAGGCGGGGGGGGCCGAGAGACCCAGTACTTC. Protein product: CASSETLGGGGRETQYF.

Of note for this clonotype: Sequence at one end of the junction differs from germline and may be a read error. The chain carries TRBV24-1 and TRBJ1-1; possibly TRBD1 for D (5 bases). The length of the CDR3 is 13 residues. Germline V gene lookup returns CDR1 KGHDR and CDR2 SFDVKD. CDR3 in amino acids: CAARETVNTEAFF. The CDR3 region has the DNA TGTGCCGCCAGAGAGACAGTGAACACTGAAGCTTTCTTT.

For this clonotype: This sequence may be a read error, since a much larger clone differs from it by one base. CDR3 sequence (DNA): TGTGCCAGCAGTCTAACGATAGCGGGGGAGGAGACCCAGTACTTC. This codes for CASSLTIAGEETQYF. This chain links TRBV6-1 with TRBJ2-5; TRBD2 matches at 9 bases. In germline, CDR1 is MNHNS, CDR2 SASEGT. This CDR3 spans 15 amino acids. Trimming cost V 5 bases and J 5 bases; bases outside gene matches: 9.

The J gene is TRBJ2-3, the V gene TRBV9; 9 nucleotides line up with TRBD2. The V gene's germline CDR1 is SGDLS and CDR2 YYNGEE. This CDR3 has 17 amino acids. V trimming: 4 bases; J trimming: 1 base; junction bases outside the gene matches: 10. CDR3 DNA: TGTGCCAGCAGCCCGAAGACTAGCGGAAGAGGCACAGATACGCAGTATTTT. Translation gives CASSPKTSGRGTDTQYF.